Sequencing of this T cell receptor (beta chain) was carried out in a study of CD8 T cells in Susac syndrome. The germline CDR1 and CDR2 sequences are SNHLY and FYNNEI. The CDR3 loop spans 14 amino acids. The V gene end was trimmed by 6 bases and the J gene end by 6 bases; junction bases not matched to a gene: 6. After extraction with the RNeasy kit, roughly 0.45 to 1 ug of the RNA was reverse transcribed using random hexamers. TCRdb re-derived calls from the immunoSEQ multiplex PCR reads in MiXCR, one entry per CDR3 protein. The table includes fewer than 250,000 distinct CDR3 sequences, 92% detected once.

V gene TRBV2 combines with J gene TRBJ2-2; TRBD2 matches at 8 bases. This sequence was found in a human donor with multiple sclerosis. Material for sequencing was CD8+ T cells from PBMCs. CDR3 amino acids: CASRAGGAPGELFF. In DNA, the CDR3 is TGTGCCAGCAGGGCCGGGGGGGCTCCCGGGGAGCTGTTTTTT.